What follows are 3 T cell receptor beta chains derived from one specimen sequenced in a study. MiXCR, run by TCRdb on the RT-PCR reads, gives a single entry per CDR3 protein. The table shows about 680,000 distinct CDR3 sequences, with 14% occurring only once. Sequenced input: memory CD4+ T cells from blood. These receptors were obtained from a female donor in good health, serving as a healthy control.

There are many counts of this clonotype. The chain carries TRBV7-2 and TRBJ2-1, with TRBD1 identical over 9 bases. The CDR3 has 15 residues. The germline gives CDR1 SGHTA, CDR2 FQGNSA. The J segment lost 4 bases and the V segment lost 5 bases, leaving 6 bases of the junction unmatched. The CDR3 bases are TGTGCCAGCAGCCGCGGGACAGGGCAATACAATGAGCAGTTCTTC. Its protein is CASSRGTGQYNEQFF.

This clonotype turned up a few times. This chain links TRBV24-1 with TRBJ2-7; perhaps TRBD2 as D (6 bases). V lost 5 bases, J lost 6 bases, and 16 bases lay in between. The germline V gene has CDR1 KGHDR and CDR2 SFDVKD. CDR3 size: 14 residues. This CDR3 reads CATSATGGTGEQYF. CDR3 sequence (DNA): TGTGCCACCAGTGCAACCGGAGGGACCGGCGAGCAGTACTTC.

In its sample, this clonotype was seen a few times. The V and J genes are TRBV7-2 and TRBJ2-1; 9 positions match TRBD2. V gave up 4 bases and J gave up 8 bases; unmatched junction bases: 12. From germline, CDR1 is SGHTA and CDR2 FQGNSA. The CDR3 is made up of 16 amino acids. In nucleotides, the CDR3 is TGTGCCAGCAGCTCCCGAGGGGCGGGAGGGCCGGATGAGCAGTTCTTC. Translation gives CASSSRGAGGPDEQFF. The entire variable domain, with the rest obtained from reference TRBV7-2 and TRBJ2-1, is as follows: GAGVSQSPSNKVTEKGKDVELRCDPISGHTALYWYRQSLGQGLEFLIYFQGNSAPDKSGLPSDRFSAERTGGSVSTLTIQRTQQEDSAVYLCASSSRGAGGPDEQFFGPGTRLTVL.